This section outlines one T cell receptor beta chain sequence together with its context. Its antigen is currently unknown. Sequencing used immunoSEQ multiplex PCR; TCRdb keeps in-frame clones, though not all of them. This table holds fewer than 90,000 clones, around 90% found once. This entry belongs to a study of OX40 agonist ivuxolimab in advanced cancers. V lost 6 bases and J lost 3, with 12 bases in between. Germline-derived CDR1 and CDR2 are MDHEN and SYDVKM. This CDR3 is built from 13 residues. Study results and caveats: Expanded clones were, on average, more numerous among CD8+ T cells than CD4+. Clonal expansion from baseline to week 6 occurred in both CD4+ and CD8+ T cells.

The chain joins TRBV28 to TRBJ2-7; D might be TRBD1 (6 bases). The receptor was derived from an adult with an advanced solid tumor such as melanoma, head and neck, liver or kidney cancer. This sample comprised CD4+ or CD8+ T cells sorted from blood, obtained in a trial of the OX40 agonist ivuxolimab. CDR3 residues: CASRTQGNYEQYF. In DNA, the CDR3 is TGTGCCAGCAGAACCCAGGGGAACTACGAGCAGTACTTC. Looking up the rest from reference TRBV28 and TRBJ2-7 gives the full variable domain: DVKVTQSSRYLVKRTGEKVFLECVQDMDHENMFWYRQDPGLGLRLIYFSYDVKMKEKGDIPEGYSVSREKKERFSLILESASTNQTSMYLCASRTQGNYEQYFGPGTRLTVT.